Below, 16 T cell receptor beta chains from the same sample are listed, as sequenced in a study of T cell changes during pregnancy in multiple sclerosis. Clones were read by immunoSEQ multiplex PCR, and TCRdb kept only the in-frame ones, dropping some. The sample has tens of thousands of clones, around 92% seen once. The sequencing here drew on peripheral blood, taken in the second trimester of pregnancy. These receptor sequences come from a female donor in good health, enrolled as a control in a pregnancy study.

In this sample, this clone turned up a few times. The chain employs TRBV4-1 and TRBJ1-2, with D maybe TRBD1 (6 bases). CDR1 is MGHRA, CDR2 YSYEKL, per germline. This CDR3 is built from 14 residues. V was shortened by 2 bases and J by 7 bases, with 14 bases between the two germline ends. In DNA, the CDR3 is TGCGCCAGCAGCCAATCAACAGGGTCTGTTGGCTACACCTTC. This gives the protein CASSQSTGSVGYTF.

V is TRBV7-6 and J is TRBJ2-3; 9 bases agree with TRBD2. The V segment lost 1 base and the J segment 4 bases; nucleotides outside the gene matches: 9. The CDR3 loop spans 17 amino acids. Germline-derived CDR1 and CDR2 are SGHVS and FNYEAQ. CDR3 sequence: CASSLGGSGSGSDTQYF. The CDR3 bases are TGTGCCAGCAGCTTAGGTGGTAGCGGGAGCGGTTCAGATACGCAGTATTTT. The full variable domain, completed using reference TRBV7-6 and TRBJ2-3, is GAGVSQSPRYKVTKRGQDVALRCDPISGHVSLYWYRQALGQGPEFLTYFNYEAQQDKSGLPNDRFSAERPEGSISTLTIQRTEQRDSAMYRCASSLGGSGSGSDTQYFGPGTRLTVL.

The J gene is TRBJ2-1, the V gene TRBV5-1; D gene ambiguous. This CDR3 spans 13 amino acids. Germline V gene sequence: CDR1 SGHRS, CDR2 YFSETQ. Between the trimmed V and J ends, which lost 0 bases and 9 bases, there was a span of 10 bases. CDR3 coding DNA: TGCGCCAGCAGCTTGGTAGGCGGTTTTGAGCAGTTCTTC. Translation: CASSLVGGFEQFF.

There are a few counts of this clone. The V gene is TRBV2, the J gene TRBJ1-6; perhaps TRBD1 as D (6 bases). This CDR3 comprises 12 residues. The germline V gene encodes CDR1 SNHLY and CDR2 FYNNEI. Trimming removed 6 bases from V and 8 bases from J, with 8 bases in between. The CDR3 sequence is CASSDRYSPLHF. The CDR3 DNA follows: TGTGCCAGCAGCGACAGGTATTCACCCCTCCACTTT.

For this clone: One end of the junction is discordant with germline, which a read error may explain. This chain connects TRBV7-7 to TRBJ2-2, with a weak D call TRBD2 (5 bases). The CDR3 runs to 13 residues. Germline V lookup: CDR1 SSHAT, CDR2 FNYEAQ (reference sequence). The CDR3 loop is CASSIGRVGELFF. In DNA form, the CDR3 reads TGTGCTAGCAGTATCGGGCGGGTCGGGGAGCTGTTTTTT.

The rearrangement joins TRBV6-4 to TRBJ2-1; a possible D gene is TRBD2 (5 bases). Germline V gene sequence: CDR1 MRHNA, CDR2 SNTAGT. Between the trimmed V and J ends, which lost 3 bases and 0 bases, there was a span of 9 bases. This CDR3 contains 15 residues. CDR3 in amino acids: CASSEEAGSYNEQFF. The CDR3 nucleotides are TGTGCCAGCAGTGAAGAGGCGGGCTCCTACAATGAGCAGTTCTTC.

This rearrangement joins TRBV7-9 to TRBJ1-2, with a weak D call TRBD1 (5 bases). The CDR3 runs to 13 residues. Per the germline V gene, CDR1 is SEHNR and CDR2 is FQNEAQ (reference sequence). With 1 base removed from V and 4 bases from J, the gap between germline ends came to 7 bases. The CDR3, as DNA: TGTGCCAGCAGCTTAGGGGGCCTCTATGGCTACACCTTC. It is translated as CASSLGGLYGYTF.

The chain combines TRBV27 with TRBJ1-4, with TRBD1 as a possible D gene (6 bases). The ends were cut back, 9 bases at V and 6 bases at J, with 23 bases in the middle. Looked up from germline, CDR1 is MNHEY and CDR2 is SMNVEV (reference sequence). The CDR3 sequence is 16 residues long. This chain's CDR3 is CASPGNENRVYEKLFF. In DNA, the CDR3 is TGTGCCAGTCCGGGGAACGAGAACAGGGTATATGAAAAACTGTTTTTT.

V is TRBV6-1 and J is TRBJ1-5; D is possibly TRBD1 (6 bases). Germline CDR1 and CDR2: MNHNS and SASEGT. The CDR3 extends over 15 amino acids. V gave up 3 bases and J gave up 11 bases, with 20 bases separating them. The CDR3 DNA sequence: TGTGCCAGCAGTGATCAGGGGACATCGTGGGAAGCCCAGCATTTT. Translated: CASSDQGTSWEAQHF.

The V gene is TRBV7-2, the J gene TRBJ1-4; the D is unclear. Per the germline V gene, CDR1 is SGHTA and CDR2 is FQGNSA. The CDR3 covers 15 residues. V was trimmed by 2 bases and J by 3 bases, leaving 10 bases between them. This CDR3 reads CASSLRRAANEKLFF. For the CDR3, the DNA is TGTGCCAGCAGCTTACGGAGGGCAGCTAATGAAAAACTGTTTTTT.

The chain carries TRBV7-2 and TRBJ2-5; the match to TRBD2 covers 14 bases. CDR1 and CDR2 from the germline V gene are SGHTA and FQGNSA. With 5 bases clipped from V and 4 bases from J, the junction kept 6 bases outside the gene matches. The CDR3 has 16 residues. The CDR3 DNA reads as TGTGCCAGCAGCCCCCGACTAGCGGGAGGGCGAGAGACCCAGTACTTC. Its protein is CASSPRLAGGRETQYF.

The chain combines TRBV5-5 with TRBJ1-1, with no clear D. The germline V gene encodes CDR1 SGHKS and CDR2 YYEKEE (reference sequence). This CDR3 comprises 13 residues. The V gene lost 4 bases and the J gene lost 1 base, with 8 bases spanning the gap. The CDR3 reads CASSPQANTEAFF. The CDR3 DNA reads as TGTGCCAGCAGCCCCCAGGCGAACACTGAAGCTTTCTTT.

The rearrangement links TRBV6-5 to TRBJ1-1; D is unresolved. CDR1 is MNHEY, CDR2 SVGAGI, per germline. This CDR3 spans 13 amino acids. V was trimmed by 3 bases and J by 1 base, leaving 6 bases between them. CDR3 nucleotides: TGTGCCAGCAGTTATGGGAGGAACACTGAAGCTTTCTTT. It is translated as CASSYGRNTEAFF.

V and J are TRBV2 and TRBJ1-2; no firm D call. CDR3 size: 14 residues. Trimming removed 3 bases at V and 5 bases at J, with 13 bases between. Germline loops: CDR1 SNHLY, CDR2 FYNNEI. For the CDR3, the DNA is TGTGCCAGCAGTGAGTCAGGTTGGTGGTATGGCTACACCTTC. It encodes CASSESGWWYGYTF.

The CDR3 DNA sequence: TGTGCCTGGAGTGTACTACGGGGGACTGAAGCTTTCTTT. This gives the protein CAWSVLRGTEAFF. The chain combines TRBV30 with TRBJ1-1, with TRBD1 as a possible D gene (5 bases). The CDR3 is 13 residues long. Germline V gene data show CDR1 as GTSNPN and CDR2 as SVGIG (reference sequence). V was shortened by 0 bases and J by 5 bases, with 10 bases between the two germline ends.

The CDR3 coding sequence is TGTGCCAGCGACCCCGGGGGGATGAACACTGAAGCTTTCTTT. Translation gives CASDPGGMNTEAFF. This chain links TRBV5-5 with TRBJ1-1; tentatively, D is TRBD1 (5 bases). The V gene lost 7 bases and the J gene lost 0 bases, with 13 bases spanning the gap. Germline-derived CDR1 and CDR2 are SGHKS and YYEKEE (reference sequence). CDR3 length: 14 residues.